Below are 23 T cell receptor beta chains sequenced from a single sample in a study of blood T cells in healthy people across ages. Through a sample-barcoded 5' primer and a J-beta primer mix, a second PCR was run for roughly 6 to 11 cycles. TCRdb analysed the 5' RACE reads with MiXCR anew, one entry per CDR3 protein. The sample has 550,000 to 600,000 distinct CDR3 sequences, 27% seen once. Material for sequencing was blood. Receptors originate from a woman between 65 and 79 years old in good health.

The J gene is TRBJ1-1, the V gene TRBV4-3; 7 bases fit TRBD1. V trimming: 4 bases; J trimming: 5 bases; junction bases outside the gene matches: 10. Germline lookup yields CDR1 LGHNA and CDR2 YSLEER. The CDR3 runs to 15 residues. CDR3 DNA: TGCGCCAGCAGCCCCCGGACAGGCCATGTTACTGAAGCTTTCTTT. It codes for CASSPRTGHVTEAFF.

The V and J genes are TRBV5-1 and TRBJ2-3; 12 nucleotides match TRBD2. The germline V gene has CDR1 SGHRS and CDR2 YFSETQ. V gave up 3 bases and J gave up 0 bases; unmatched junction bases: 2. This CDR3 region has 16 residues. CDR3 sequence (DNA): TGCGCCAGCAGCTCGGGACTAGCGGGTAGCACAGATACGCAGTATTTT. This encodes CASSSGLAGSTDTQYF.

This chain links TRBV7-2 with TRBJ2-1; no reliable D call. Looked up from germline, CDR1 is SGHTA and CDR2 is FQGNSA. V dropped 0 bases and J dropped 8 bases, with 11 bases sitting between them. This CDR3 has 14 residues. This CDR3 is CASSLARGDDEQFF. CDR3 nucleotide sequence: TGTGCCAGCAGCTTAGCGAGAGGCGACGATGAGCAGTTCTTC.

This clonotype appeared a few times. The CDR3 region has the DNA TGTGCCAGCAGTTTATCCCAGGGTACCGGGGAGCTGTTTTTT. Translating gives CASSLSQGTGELFF. V usage is TRBV12-3 or TRBV12-4 and J usage is TRBJ2-2; a possible D gene is TRBD1 (5 bases). V was shortened by 2 bases and J by 5 bases, with 9 bases between the two germline ends. The CDR3 runs 14 residues.

This clonotype came up once. The genes are TRBV15 and TRBJ1-4; D call uncertain. From germline, CDR1 is LNHNV and CDR2 YYDKDF (reference sequence). V lost 1 base and J lost 14, with 14 bases in between. The CDR3 is 13 residues long. The CDR3 is CATSRAVKSKLFF. DNA for the CDR3: TGTGCCACCAGCAGAGCGGTAAAGTCGAAGCTGTTTTTT. Filled out from reference TRBV15 and TRBJ1-4, the complete variable domain reads DAMVIQNPRYQVTQFGKPVTLSCSQTLNHNVMYWYQQKSSQAPKLLFHYYDKDFNNEADTPDNFQSRRPNTSFCFLDIRSPGLGDTAMYLCATSRAVKSKLFFGSGTQLSVL.

This rearrangement joins TRBV9 to TRBJ1-3; D not resolved. V was cut by 0 bases and J by 2 bases, with 15 bases left in between. CDR3 length: 17 amino acids. CDR1 SGDLS and CDR2 YYNGEE come from the germline V gene. This chain's CDR3 is CASSVEAGIRAGNTIYF. The CDR3 nucleotides read TGTGCCAGCAGCGTAGAAGCGGGGATACGAGCTGGAAACACCATATATTTT.

The J gene is TRBJ2-4, the V gene TRBV27; a possible D gene is TRBD1 (6 bases). Germline values: CDR1 MNHEY, CDR2 SMNVEV (reference sequence). The V and J ends lost 7 bases and 0 bases respectively, with 13 bases between them. This CDR3 is built from 15 residues. The CDR3 loop reads CASKQGSIAKNIQYF. Here the CDR3 DNA reads TGTGCCAGCAAGCAGGGGTCGATAGCCAAAAACATTCAGTACTTC.

The gene calls are TRBV7-2 and TRBJ1-2; the D gene is possibly TRBD1 (6 bases). Trimming cost V 1 base and J 4 bases, with 13 bases left between them. Germline V gives CDR1 SGHTA, CDR2 FQGNSA. The CDR3 spans 15 residues. This CDR3 reads CASSLDTGYSYGYTF. The CDR3 region has the DNA TGTGCCAGCAGCTTAGATACAGGGTACTCCTATGGCTACACCTTC.

In its sample, this clonotype was seen a few times. One end of the junction does not line up with germline, which may come from a read error. V gene TRBV12-3 or TRBV12-4 combines with J gene TRBJ2-5, with D perhaps matching TRBD2 (6 bases). There are 13 residues in the CDR3. In DNA, the CDR3 is TGTGCCAGCAGTTTTTCAACCGGGACTCCTCAGAACTTC. Translating gives CASSFSTGTPQNF.

In its sample, this clonotype was seen a few times. This rearrangement joins TRBV9 to TRBJ2-3; possible D gene TRBD2, 7 bases. Between the trimmed V and J ends, which lost 1 base and 2 bases, there was a span of 14 bases. Germline CDR1 reads SGDLS; CDR2 reads YYNGEE. This CDR3 contains 16 residues. In DNA form, the CDR3 reads TGTGCCAGCAGCGTAAGAGGGCGGGGGCACACAGATACGCAGTATTTT. Encoded protein: CASSVRGRGHTDTQYF.

This clonotype has a handful of counts. One end of the junction does not line up with germline, which may come from a read error. The chain carries TRBV7-9 and TRBJ2-7; 10 nucleotides match TRBD2. The length of the CDR3 is 16 residues. The germline V gene has CDR1 SEHNR and CDR2 FQNEAQ (reference sequence). The CDR3 is CTSSLELAGESYEQYF. The DNA for the CDR3 is TGTACCAGCAGCTTAGAGCTAGCGGGGGAGTCCTACGAGCAGTACTTC.

By frequency in the sample, this clonotype is medium-sized (0.01 to 0.1%). J is TRBJ1-4 and V is TRBV29-1; TRBD1 matches 9 bases. This CDR3 comprises 14 residues. The germline gives CDR1 SQVTM, CDR2 ANQGSEA. V gave up 5 bases and J gave up 1 base; unmatched junction bases: 2. The CDR3: CSVTDRGTNEKLFF. CDR3 nucleotides: TGCAGCGTTACGGACAGGGGAACTAATGAAAAACTGTTTTTT.

V is TRBV2 and J is TRBJ2-5; 7 bases are shared with TRBD1. TRBJ2-7 matches the DNA end more closely, so the J call is doubtful. The CDR3 totals 15 residues. CDR1 and CDR2 (germline): SNHLY, FYNNEI. In DNA form, the CDR3 reads TGTGCCAGCAGCAAACAGGGGCTGGGGTCCTACGAGCAGTACTTC. It codes for CASSKQGLGSYEQYF.

This sequence joins TRBV7-9 and TRBJ2-5, with a tentative D call TRBD2 (6 bases). CDR3 length: 12 amino acids. The germline V gene encodes CDR1 SEHNR and CDR2 FQNEAQ (reference sequence). Trimming left V 8 bases short and J 9 bases short, with 16 bases between. In DNA, the CDR3 is TGTGCCAGCGGCCCCACCGCGGGGCCCCAGTACTTC. Protein: CASGPTAGPQYF.

The chain links TRBV6-1 to TRBJ2-4, with D uncertain. V gave up 8 bases and J gave up 0 bases, with 14 bases separating them. This CDR3 comprises 15 residues. Germline CDR1 and CDR2: MNHNS and SASEGT. In DNA, the CDR3 is TGTGCCAGCCTGGAATCTGGCTTAGCCAAAAACATTCAGTACTTC. It is translated as CASLESGLAKNIQYF.

The table lists this clonotype with a few counts. The chain has TRBV7-6 and TRBJ2-5; D is unclear. This CDR3 region has 15 residues. Germline values: CDR1 SGHVS, CDR2 FNYEAQ. V was pared by 3 bases and J by 5 bases, with 16 bases between. CDR3 nucleotides: TGTGCCAGCAGCTTCGGACCGGTTTCCAGTGAGACCCAGTACTTC. Translation: CASSFGPVSSETQYF.

The chain is built from TRBV29-1 and TRBJ2-3, with D possibly being TRBD1 (5 bases). This CDR3 has 16 residues. Germline values: CDR1 SQVTM, CDR2 ANQGSEA. The ends were cut back, 3 bases at V and 5 bases at J, with 21 bases in the middle. The CDR3 DNA reads as TGCAGCGTTGACCAAAGAAGGCAGGGTTTCGGAGATACGCAGTATTTT. This encodes CSVDQRRQGFGDTQYF.

This clonotype was counted only a few times. One end of the junction does not line up with germline, which may come from a read error. V usage is TRBV5-1 and J usage is TRBJ2-2; perhaps D is TRBD1 or TRBD2 (5 bases each). The CDR3 is made up of 13 amino acids. Germline CDR1 SGHRS, CDR2 YFSETQ. CDR3 nucleotide sequence: TGCGCCAGCAGCCTCGGGACCCCCGGGGAGCCGTTTTTT. This sequence encodes CASSLGTPGEPFF. Based on the CDR3 plus reference TRBV5-1 and TRBJ2-2, the full variable domain is KAGVTQTPRYLIKTRGQQVTLSCSPISGHRSVSWYQQTPGQGLQFLFEYFSETQRNKGNFPGRFSGRQFSNSRSEMNVSTLELGDSALYLCASSLGTPGEPFFGEGSRLTVL.

The chain is built from TRBV4-1 and TRBJ1-2; maybe TRBD1 (5 bases). The germline V gene has CDR1 MGHRA and CDR2 YSYEKL. CDR3 size: 18 residues. V was trimmed by 0 bases and J by 3 bases, leaving 20 bases between them. The chain's CDR3 is CASSQDHGAWGGDYGYTF. The CDR3 nucleotides are TGCGCCAGCAGCCAAGATCATGGGGCGTGGGGGGGAGACTATGGCTACACCTTC.

Comment on this clonotype: A much larger clone lies one base from this, so it may be a read error. This chain joins TRBV7-9 and TRBJ1-4, with unresolved D. Germline V gene data show CDR1 as SEHNR and CDR2 as FQNEAQ (reference sequence). CDR3 length: 12 amino acids. DNA of the CDR3: TGTGCCAGCAGCTTAGCGGATGAAAAACTGTATTTT. Amino acid sequence: CASSLADEKLYF. The variable domain in full, with the rest retrieved from reference TRBV7-9 and TRBJ1-4, is DTGVSQNPRHKITKRGQNVTFRCDPISEHNRLYWYRQTLGQGPEFLTYFQNEAQLEKSRLLSDRFSAERPKGSFSTLEIQRTEQGDSAMYLCASSLADEKLYFGSGTQLSVL.

There are a few counts of this clonotype. One end of the junction fails to match germline, which may point to a read error. V and J are TRBV7-2 and TRBJ1-5; the match to TRBD1 covers 9 bases. This CDR3 region has 18 residues. Germline V CDR1 and CDR2: SGHTA, FQGNSA. CDR3: CASSSTVGQGWSNQPQHF. CDR3 nucleotide sequence: TGTGCCAGTAGCTCAACCGTCGGACAGGGGTGGAGCAATCAGCCCCAGCATTTT.

This clonotype was recorded many times. This chain uses TRBV12-3 or TRBV12-4 with TRBJ2-5; tentative D call: TRBD2 (6 bases). The CDR3 spans 13 residues. V lost 3 bases and J 5 bases, leaving 10 bases between the germline ends. The CDR3 loop is CASSFRGEETQYF. CDR3 DNA: TGTGCCAGCAGTTTCCGCGGGGAGGAGACCCAGTACTTC.

The chain combines TRBV7-9 with TRBJ2-4, with 7 bases aligning to TRBD2. J was trimmed by 0 bases and V by 5 bases; bases with no gene match: 13. CDR3 size: 18 residues. Germline loops: CDR1 SEHNR, CDR2 FQNEAQ (reference sequence). The CDR3 DNA follows: TGTGCCAGCAGCCCAGCGGGACGTGGGGGTCTAGCCAAAAACATTCAGTACTTC. This sequence encodes CASSPAGRGGLAKNIQYF.